The clone carrying this T cell receptor beta chain was picked up many times. From the 5' RACE reads, TCRdb called clonotypes with MiXCR, one entry per CDR3 protein. This sample carries around 45,000 distinct CDR3 sequences, 4% of them seen once, and the ten largest clones take more than 2.5%. This record belongs to a study of early T cells in non-severe SARS-CoV-2 infection. This clonotype was obtained from an adult who was a healthcare worker with PCR-confirmed SARS-CoV-2 infection or an uninfected control (not recorded which). The sequencing sample was made of whole blood.

The CDR3 sequence is CASSLAGLAGVDRYNEQFF. DNA of the CDR3: TGTGCCAGCAGCTTAGCCGGACTAGCGGGAGTGGATCGTTATAATGAGCAGTTCTTC. V usage is TRBV13 and J usage is TRBJ2-1, with TRBD2 matching 13 bases. Germline CDR1 is PRHDT and CDR2 is FYEKMQ (reference sequence). J was trimmed by 7 bases and V by 1 base; bases with no gene match: 13. This CDR3 comprises 19 residues.